This paragraph reports one T cell receptor (beta chain). The target antigen is unknown. The V and J ends lost 5 bases and 6 bases respectively, with 17 bases between them. In germline, CDR1 is GTSNPN, CDR2 SVGIG (reference sequence). The CDR3 runs 13 residues. This record belongs to a study of T cells in localized non-small cell lung cancer. Study-level results: As only one tumor region underwent sequencing, heterogeneity remains possible. Density of T cells in blood, when higher, went with longer overall survival. Adjacent lung exhibited a median of about 57 among the 100 most abundant tumor clones. Uninvolved adjacent lung had more T cell clonality than any other tissue, topping tumor.

Data came from immunoSEQ multiplex PCR; TCRdb stores just in-frame clones and leaves some out. Here the sample spans roughly 35,000 clones, about 91% being singletons. The source was peripheral blood mononuclear cells, collected before any cancer treatment. The V call is TRBV30, the J call TRBJ2-7, with TRBD1 as a possible D gene (6 bases). This sequence was found in an older female donor with stage II lung adenocarcinoma. CDR3: CAWSTGIEGEQYF. CDR3 sequence (DNA): TGTGCCTGGTCAACAGGGATTGAAGGCGAGCAGTACTTC.